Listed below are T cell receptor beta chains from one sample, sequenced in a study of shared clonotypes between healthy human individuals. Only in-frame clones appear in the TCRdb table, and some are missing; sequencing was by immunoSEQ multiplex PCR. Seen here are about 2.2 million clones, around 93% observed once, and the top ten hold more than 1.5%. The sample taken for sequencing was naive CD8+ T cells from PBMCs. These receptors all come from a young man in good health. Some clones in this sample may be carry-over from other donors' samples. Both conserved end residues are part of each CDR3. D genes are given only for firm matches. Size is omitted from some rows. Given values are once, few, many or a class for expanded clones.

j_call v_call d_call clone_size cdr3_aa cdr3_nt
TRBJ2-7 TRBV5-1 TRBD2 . CASKLSGSGAYEQYF TGCGCCAGCAAGCTTAGCGGGAGTGGCGCCTACGAGCAGTACTTC
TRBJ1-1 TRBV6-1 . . CASRDGWGAFF TGTGCCAGCAGGGACGGATGGGGAGCTTTCTTT
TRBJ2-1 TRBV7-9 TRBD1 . CASSSPRGPEQFF TGTGCCAGCAGTTCACCCAGGGGGCCTGAGCAGTTCTTC
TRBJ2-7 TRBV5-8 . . CASSNPPATAAIYEQYF TGTGCCAGCAGCAACCCCCCGGCGACAGCCGCCATCTACGAGCAGTACTTC
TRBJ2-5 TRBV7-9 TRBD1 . CASSLVLGQGGETQYF TGTGCCAGCAGCTTAGTGCTCGGACAGGGGGGAGAGACCCAGTACTTC
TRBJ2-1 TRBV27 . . CASSPIPYNEQFF TGTGCCAGCAGTCCCATCCCCTACAATGAGCAGTTCTTC
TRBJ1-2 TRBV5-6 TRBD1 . CASSWDRAYGYTF TGTGCCAGCAGCTGGGACAGGGCCTATGGCTACACCTTC
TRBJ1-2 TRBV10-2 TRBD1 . CASSEWDRGRDYGYTF TGCGCCAGCAGTGAGTGGGACAGGGGGCGCGACTATGGCTACACCTTC
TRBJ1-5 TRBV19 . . CASTADPDSNQPQHF TGTGCCAGTACCGCCGACCCGGACAGCAATCAGCCCCAGCATTTT
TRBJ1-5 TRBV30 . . CAWGGTLSNQPQHF TGTGCCTGGGGCGGGACGTTGAGCAATCAGCCCCAGCATTTT
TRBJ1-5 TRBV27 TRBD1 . CASSPWDRENQPQHF TGTGCCAGCAGTCCATGGGACAGGGAAAATCAGCCCCAGCATTTT
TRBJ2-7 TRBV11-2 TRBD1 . CASSLTLGQGIYEQYF TGTGCCAGCAGCTTAACCTTAGGACAGGGGATTTACGAGCAGTACTTC
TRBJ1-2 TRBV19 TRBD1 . CASSMDRTANYGYTF TGTGCCAGTAGTATGGACAGGACTGCTAACTATGGCTACACCTTC
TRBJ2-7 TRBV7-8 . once CASSPDLSHEQYF TGTGCCAGCAGCCCCGACCTATCCCACGAGCAGTACTTC
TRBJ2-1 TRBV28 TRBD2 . CASSQGLAGPERLYNEQFF TGTGCCAGCAGTCAGGGACTAGCGGGACCCGAACGCCTCTACAATGAGCAGTTCTTC
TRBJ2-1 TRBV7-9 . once CASSPHFPPYNEQFF TGTGCCAGCAGCCCCCATTTTCCCCCATACAATGAGCAGTTCTTC
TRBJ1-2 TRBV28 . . CASSDTLEGVDGYTF TGTGCCAGCAGTGATACACTCGAAGGGGTTGATGGCTACACCTTC
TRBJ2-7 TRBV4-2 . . CASSPRGSYEQYF TGTGCCAGCAGCCCCCGGGGGTCCTACGAGCAGTACTTC
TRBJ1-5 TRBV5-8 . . CASSTGTISNQPQHF TGTGCCAGCAGCACCGGGACGATTAGCAATCAGCCCCAGCATTTT
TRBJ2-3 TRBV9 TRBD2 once CASSVVAGPSTDTQYF TGTGCCAGCAGCGTTGTAGCGGGACCTAGCACAGATACGCAGTATTTT
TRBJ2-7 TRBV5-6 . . CASSLGESSPEQYF TGTGCCAGCAGTCTGGGGGAAAGCTCTCCCGAGCAGTACTTC